These 25 T cell receptor beta chains were sequenced from one sample in a study of identifying expanded T cells in peripheral blood. Sequencing was performed with immunoSEQ multiplex PCR; in TCRdb, only in-frame clones are kept and a portion is missing. The sample shows approximately 110,000 clones, around nine tenths of them seen only once. Specimen: blood. The receptors were gathered from a person aged 18 to 70 in good health.

In DNA form, the CDR3 reads TGTGCCAGCTCACCAGGGACAGTGGCCCACAATGAGCAGTTCTTC. This translates into CASSPGTVAHNEQFF. The V call is TRBV18, the J call TRBJ2-1; TRBD1 matches 7 bases. The CDR3 has 15 amino acids. From germline, CDR1 is KGHSH and CDR2 LQKENI. J gave up 5 bases and V 2 bases, and 6 bases lay outside the gene matches. The full variable domain, completed using reference TRBV18 and TRBJ2-1, is NAGVMQNPRHLVRRRGQEARLRCSPMKGHSHVYWYRQLPEEGLKFMVYLQKENIIDESGMPKERFSAEFPKEGPSILRIQQVVRGDSAAYFCASSPGTVAHNEQFFGPGTRLTVL.

This chain joins TRBV2 and TRBJ2-4, with TRBD2 as a possible D gene (6 bases). The V end was cut by 2 bases, the J end by 6 bases, with 8 bases between. This CDR3 spans 13 amino acids. Germline-derived CDR1 and CDR2 are SNHLY and FYNNEI. The CDR3 sequence is CASSESEGNIQYF. The DNA of the CDR3 is TGTGCCAGCAGTGAATCGGAGGGAAACATTCAGTACTTC.

This clone was seen a single time. The CDR3 DNA reads as TGTGCCAGCAGAGGGGGCCGATGGACCGGGGAGCTGTTTTTT. It encodes CASRGGRWTGELFF. The chain has TRBV6-5 and TRBJ2-2; 7 nucleotides align to TRBD1. The CDR3 contains 14 residues. V shed 6 bases, J shed 5 bases, and the junction held 6 bases outside the gene matches. Looked up from germline, CDR1 is MNHEY and CDR2 is SVGAGI.

The chain combines TRBV11-1 with TRBJ1-1, with D hard to call. V gave up 4 bases and J gave up 3 bases, with 18 bases separating them. This CDR3 region has 16 residues. Looked up from germline, CDR1 is SGHAT and CDR2 is FQDESV (reference sequence). The CDR3 sequence: CASSSPRSGGDTEAFF. DNA for the CDR3: TGTGCCAGCAGCTCACCTCGTTCAGGTGGGGACACTGAAGCTTTCTTT.

The rearrangement joins TRBV5-4 to TRBJ2-7; 9 nucleotides line up with TRBD1. The V gene end was trimmed by 3 bases and the J gene end by 6 bases; junction bases not matched to a gene: 7. The CDR3 has 14 residues. Per the germline V gene, CDR1 is SGHNT and CDR2 is YYREEE (reference sequence). The CDR3 region is CASSWGDRVGEQYF. The CDR3 DNA reads TGTGCCAGCAGCTGGGGGGACAGGGTTGGCGAGCAGTACTTC.

A note on this clone: Additional DNA sequences in this sample encode the identical CDR3. J is TRBJ2-1 and V is TRBV18; possible D gene TRBD1, 5 bases. CDR3 size: 13 residues. The V gene lost 2 bases and the J gene lost 4 bases, with 6 bases spanning the gap. The germline V gene encodes CDR1 KGHSH and CDR2 LQKENI. The CDR3 sequence: CASSPDRYNEQFF. CDR3 sequence (DNA): TGTGCCAGCTCACCAGACAGATACAATGAGCAGTTCTTC.

The V gene is TRBV4-3, the J gene TRBJ1-3; no firm D call. V was shortened by 0 bases and J by 0 bases, with 9 bases between the two germline ends. This CDR3 has 16 residues. The germline V gene has CDR1 LGHNA and CDR2 YSLEER. DNA for the CDR3: TGCGCCAGCAGCCAAGATAAGGCGGGCTCTGGAAACACCATATATTTT. Translating it yields CASSQDKAGSGNTIYF.

The chain carries TRBV5-1 and TRBJ2-7, with TRBD1 as a possible D gene (5 bases). Looked up from germline, CDR1 is SGHRS and CDR2 is YFSETQ. The CDR3 sequence is 13 residues long. V was shortened by 2 bases and J by 6 bases, with 12 bases between the two germline ends. The CDR3 spells CASSLGQGGEQYF. CDR3 coding DNA: TGCGCCAGCAGCTTAGGGCAGGGTGGCGAGCAGTACTTC.

The chain joins TRBV28 to TRBJ1-4, with no clear D. This CDR3 region has 14 residues. Germline CDR1 and CDR2: MDHEN and SYDVKM. Trimming pared 6 bases from V and 1 base from J, leaving 9 bases between. The chain's CDR3 is CASSRHETNEKLFF. In nucleotides, the CDR3 is TGTGCCAGCAGCCGACACGAAACTAATGAAAAACTGTTTTTT.

The genes are TRBV2 and TRBJ2-2, with D perhaps matching TRBD2 (5 bases). The CDR3 totals 16 residues. The V end was cut by 5 bases, the J end by 4 bases, with 17 bases between. Germline lookup yields CDR1 SNHLY and CDR2 FYNNEI. The CDR3 loop reads CASSITSRVSTGELFF. DNA for the CDR3: TGTGCCAGCAGTATTACCTCGAGGGTGAGCACCGGGGAGCTGTTTTTT.

The chain carries TRBV5-1 and TRBJ1-1; TRBD1 might be the D (5 bases). V lost 0 bases and J lost 4, with 10 bases in between. Germline CDR1 reads SGHRS; CDR2 reads YFSETQ. The CDR3 has 14 amino acids. The chain's CDR3 is CASSLDGGGTEAFF. Here the CDR3 DNA reads TGCGCCAGCAGCTTGGACGGTGGGGGCACTGAAGCTTTCTTT.

The rearrangement joins TRBV2 to TRBJ2-1, with 7 bases matching TRBD1. CDR1 is SNHLY and CDR2 is FYNNEI in the germline V gene. This CDR3 spans 12 amino acids. Losses at the gene ends were 6 bases for V and 7 bases for J; bases not matched to a gene: 3. CDR3 residues: CASRRQGNEQFF. The CDR3 nucleotides are TGTGCCAGCAGACGACAGGGAAATGAGCAGTTCTTC.

The chain is built from TRBV5-1 and TRBJ2-1, with a tentative D call TRBD2 (5 bases). This CDR3 is built from 15 residues. The V end lost 4 bases, the J end lost 0 bases, and 11 bases lay between the germline ends. Germline V lookup: CDR1 SGHRS, CDR2 YFSETQ. CDR3 nucleotide sequence: TGCGCCAGCAGCCCCGGGGTGGGCTCCTACAATGAGCAGTTCTTC. Encoded protein: CASSPGVGSYNEQFF. Complete variable domain (other parts from reference TRBV5-1 and TRBJ2-1): KAGVTQTPRYLIKTRGQQVTLSCSPISGHRSVSWYQQTPGQGLQFLFEYFSETQRNKGNFPGRFSGRQFSNSRSEMNVSTLELGDSALYLCASSPGVGSYNEQFFGPGTRLTVL.

The chain carries TRBV5-8 and TRBJ2-7; D perhaps matches TRBD2 (5 bases). The V end lost 4 bases, the J end lost 2 bases, and 7 bases lay between the germline ends. Germline V lookup: CDR1 SGHTS, CDR2 YDEGEE. The CDR3 totals 12 residues. The DNA of the CDR3 is TGTGCCAGCAGCGCCGGGACCTACGAGCAGTACTTC. Protein product: CASSAGTYEQYF.

The chain combines TRBV7-9 with TRBJ2-7, with 10 bases that match TRBD1. V shed 3 bases and J 4 bases; nucleotides not matched to a gene: 3. Germline V gene sequence: CDR1 SEHNR, CDR2 FQNEAQ (reference sequence). This CDR3 has 14 amino acids. The CDR3 DNA is TGTGCCAGCAGCTTTCGGGACAGGGGATACGAGCAGTACTTC. This sequence encodes CASSFRDRGYEQYF.

This chain connects TRBV7-7 to TRBJ2-1; D is ambiguous. The CDR3 runs to 15 residues. The ends were cut back, 5 bases at V and 0 bases at J, with 11 bases in the middle. Germline CDR1 and CDR2: SSHAT and FNYEAQ (reference sequence). CDR3 region: CASSAGSSSYNEQFF. CDR3 sequence (DNA): TGTGCCAGCAGCGCCGGGTCGAGCTCCTACAATGAGCAGTTCTTC.

This chain joins TRBV6-5 and TRBJ2-1; D gene unclear. The V end lost 7 bases, the J end lost 10 bases, and 11 bases lay between the germline ends. The CDR3 runs 11 residues. Per the germline V gene, CDR1 is MNHEY and CDR2 is SVGAGI. CDR3 nucleotides: TGTGCCAGCACAGCCGCGCGGGAGCAGTTCTTC. It yields the protein CASTAAREQFF.

This chain links TRBV30 with TRBJ2-7; 7 nucleotides align to TRBD1. Germline V gene sequence: CDR1 GTSNPN, CDR2 SVGIG (reference sequence). J lost 6 bases, V lost 2 bases, and 16 bases had no gene match. CDR3 length: 16 residues. The CDR3 here is CAWSTKGAGPLVEQYF. The DNA for the CDR3 is TGTGCCTGGAGTACGAAGGGGGCCGGCCCCCTAGTCGAGCAGTACTTC.

The chain has TRBV6-7 and TRBJ1-6; tentative D call: TRBD1 (5 bases). TRBV6-7 is given ORF status, its function remaining uncertain. Trimming pared 2 bases from V and 6 bases from J, leaving 26 bases between. The CDR3 consists of 20 residues. This chain's CDR3 is CASSYKLRFPRRDLNSPLHF. The CDR3 DNA follows: TGTGCCAGCAGTTACAAACTTAGGTTCCCCCGCAGGGACCTTAATTCACCCCTCCACTTT.

CDR3 nucleotide sequence: TGTGCCAGTAGTTGGACAGTACCCCCGGGGGAGCAGTACTTC. This translates into CASSWTVPPGEQYF. This sequence joins TRBV19 and TRBJ2-7; tentative D call: TRBD1 (6 bases). V lost 5 bases and J lost 7, with 18 bases in between. The CDR3 is made up of 14 amino acids. CDR1 and CDR2 (germline): LNHDA, SQIVND (reference sequence).

This clone was seen only once. The chain joins TRBV27 to TRBJ1-2, with D possibly matching TRBD1 (6 bases). V was pared by 6 bases and J by 4 bases, with 15 bases between. The germline V gene encodes CDR1 MNHEY and CDR2 SMNVEV (reference sequence). The CDR3 consists of 14 residues. The CDR3 loop reads CASRPTGTGYGYTF. The CDR3 DNA is TGTGCCAGCAGACCTACAGGGACGGGCTATGGCTACACCTTC.

The V and J genes are TRBV6-1 and TRBJ1-2; unclear D gene. V shed 1 base and J shed 7 bases, with 13 bases lying between them. Germline CDR1 and CDR2: MNHNS and SASEGT. This CDR3 has 14 residues. The DNA for the CDR3 is TGTGCCAGCAGTGAAGTCCCGACTGCAAGTGGCTACACCTTC. It codes for CASSEVPTASGYTF.

The chain joins TRBV14 to TRBJ1-1; no clear D. This CDR3 contains 16 residues. Germline CDR1 reads SGHDN; CDR2 reads FVKESK. Trimming took 0 bases from V and 4 from J, leaving 15 bases between them. This CDR3 is CASSQDIFPAGTEAFF. The DNA for the CDR3 is TGTGCCAGCAGCCAAGATATTTTCCCGGCGGGCACTGAAGCTTTCTTT.

This clone is a singleton in its sample. The chain joins TRBV11-3 to TRBJ2-3, with D perhaps matching TRBD2 (7 bases). The CDR3 is made up of 13 amino acids. CDR1 is SGHNT, CDR2 YENEEA, per germline. Trimming took 5 bases from V and 4 from J, leaving 10 bases between them. The CDR3 reads CASSHGGPDTQYF. The CDR3, as DNA: TGTGCCAGCAGCCACGGGGGGCCAGATACGCAGTATTTT.

The genes are TRBV7-9 and TRBJ1-2; 7 nucleotides line up with TRBD1. V was pared by 4 bases and J by 8 bases, with 7 bases of the junction left unmatched. CDR3 length equals 13 residues. Germline loops: CDR1 SEHNR, CDR2 FQNEAQ (reference sequence). Here the CDR3 reads CASSSNRGEGYTF. The CDR3 nucleotides read TGTGCCAGCAGCTCGAACAGGGGTGAGGGCTACACCTTC.